This paragraph covers one T cell receptor (beta chain) sequence. These data originate in a study of blood T cell repertoires in COVID-19. Study overall: COVID-19 samples, acute and convalescent, were from the United States, Italy and Spain. The analysed material was cDNA or gDNA that came from T cells, B-cell-depleted T cells, or PBMCs.

Germline V lookup: CDR1 SGHRS, CDR2 YFSETQ. Trimming removed 0 bases from V and 1 base from J; junction bases left unmatched: 5. The CDR3 has 16 amino acids. In the study's own analysis: Counts of nucleated cells, estimated from reference gene primer amplification, were obtained. Only in-frame clones appear in the TCRdb table, and some are missing; sequencing was by immunoSEQ multiplex PCR. V and J calls and clone size come straight from that table; D and trimming were deduced from the DNA. Among 100,000 to 150,000 clones, approximately 74% were seen once, and the ten largest hold more than 5.5%. The receptor's source is a man in his fifties or sixties with acute or convalescent COVID-19. Sequencing was performed on peripheral blood. The chain joins TRBV5-1 to TRBJ2-3, with TRBD2 identical over 7 bases. CDR3 residues: CASSLGGSGRTDTQYF. The CDR3 region has the DNA TGCGCCAGCAGCTTGGGCGGGAGTGGGCGCACAGATACGCAGTATTTT.